The 12 T cell receptor beta chains given below trace back to one sample, sequenced in a study of CD8+ T cells in alopecia areata. Using CD4, CD8alpha, NKG2D, NKG2ACE and other markers, pooled cutaneous lymph node cells were sorted. RNA was extracted and reverse transcribed into cDNA as the sequencing template. Only in-frame clones appear in the TCRdb table, and some are missing; sequencing was by immunoSEQ multiplex PCR. This sample carries approximately 280,000 clones and no singletons, and more than 1% goes to the top ten. Specimen: CD4+ T cells sorted from a lymph node. These TCRs come from a C3H/HeJ mouse with alopecia areata. The MHC haplotype of the strain is H2-k.

A remark on this clone: Genes and germline are mouse. The CDR3 loop is CASSRQGSNTGQLYF. Incomplete CDR3 DNA: TGTGCCAGCAGCCGCCAGGGGTCAAACACCGGG. J is TRBJ2-2 and V is TRBV4, with D maybe TRBD1 (6 bases). The read is 4 residues too short to cover the CDR3 end, so that end is filled in from the germline J gene. Per the germline V gene, CDR1 is LGHDT and CDR2 is YNNKQL (reference sequence). The CDR3 loop spans 15 amino acids. Trimming left V 5 bases short and J 0 bases short, with 10 bases between.

There are a few counts of this clone. The gene symbols are mouse symbols. The CDR3 end is not reached by the read, which stops 4 residues before it; the germline J gene fills it in. The genes are TRBV13-3 and TRBJ2-1; D not resolved. Per germline, CDR1 NNHDY and CDR2 SYVADS. Trimming stripped 3 bases from V and 3 bases from J, with 7 bases between. This CDR3 is 13 amino acids long. CDR3 sequence: CASSAWVYAEQFF. The part of the CDR3 DNA that was read is TGTGCCAGCAGTGCTTGGGTCTATGCT.

This clone was seen a few times. Each gene name is a mouse one. The read finishes 4 residues shy of the CDR3 end, and the germline J gene is used to complete it. The chain combines TRBV19 with TRBJ2-3; a possible D gene is TRBD1 (5 bases). Germline V gives CDR1 FNHDT, CDR2 SITEND (reference sequence). The CDR3 is made up of 13 amino acids. The V end lost 6 bases, the J end lost 3 bases, and 11 bases lay between the germline ends. CDR3: CASTRGWAETLYF. Incomplete CDR3 DNA: TGTGCCAGCACAAGGGGTTGGGCAGAA.

This clone came up a few times. The gene names given are mouse names. The read falls 4 residues short of the CDR3 end, and the missing part is taken from the germline J gene. The same CDR3 is also encoded by other DNA sequences in this sample. V usage is TRBV4 and J usage is TRBJ2-2; TRBD1 aligns across 7 bases. This CDR3 has 14 residues. CDR1 and CDR2 (germline): LGHDT, YNNKQL (reference sequence). Trimming removed 4 bases from V and 2 bases from J; junction bases left unmatched: 1. The part of the CDR3 DNA that was read is TGTGCCAGCAGCTTGACAGGGAACACCGGG. Its protein product is CASSLTGNTG. The full CDR3 reads CASSLTGNTGQLYF.

The table lists this clone with a few counts. The gene symbols are mouse symbols. The read gets to within 4 residues of the CDR3 end, and the germline J gene fills in the rest. The V and J genes are TRBV13-1 and TRBJ2-7; 8 bases line up with TRBD1. Germline V gene data show CDR1 as NSHNY and CDR2 as SYGAGN. Trimming at V came to 0 bases and at J to 0 bases, leaving 2 bases not matched to a gene. The CDR3 loop spans 15 amino acids. CDR3 amino acids: CASSDGDRSSYEQYF. The DNA read from the CDR3 is TGTGCCAGCAGTGATGGGGACAGGAGCTCCTAT.

A note on this clone: Gene names and germline match the mouse. The CDR3 end falls 4 residues outside the read, so it is completed with the germline J gene. The identical CDR3 is also encoded by other nucleotide sequences in the sample. V usage is TRBV19 and J usage is TRBJ2-5, with D possibly being TRBD1 (5 bases). CDR3 size: 13 residues. Germline V gene lookup returns CDR1 FNHDT and CDR2 SITEND (reference sequence). The CDR3 protein is CASSISREDTQYF. Incomplete CDR3 DNA: TGTGCCAGCAGTATCTCCAGGGAAGAC. The variable domain in full, with the rest retrieved from reference TRBV19 and TRBJ2-5, is GGIITQTPKFLIGQEGQKLTLKCQQNFNHDTMYWYRQDSGKGLRLIYYSITENDLQKGDLSEGYDASREKKSSFSLTVTSAQKNEMAVFLCASSISREDTQYFGPGTRLLVL.

This clone showed up just a few times. Mouse germline and gene names are used. The read ends 4 residues early relative to the CDR3; the germline J gene fills the gap. V gene TRBV29 combines with J gene TRBJ1-2; D is possibly TRBD1 (6 bases). V lost 3 bases to trimming and J lost 3 bases, with 11 bases between them. The germline V gene has CDR1 MSHET and CDR2 SYDVDS. The CDR3 runs 14 residues. CDR3 DNA, as far as it was read: TGTGCTAGCAGTTTCTCAGGGGCGGACTCC. Its protein product is CASSFSGADS. The entire CDR3 protein reads CASSFSGADSDYTF.

On this clone itself: The genes are named according to mouse. The sequenced fragment ends 3 residues before the CDR3 boundary, so the rest is inferred from the germline J gene. The chain employs TRBV19 and TRBJ1-6; D is perhaps TRBD1 (5 bases). TRBJ1-6 is marked as an open reading frame, function uncertain. Germline V gene lookup returns CDR1 FNHDT and CDR2 SITEND (reference sequence). Between the trimmed V and J ends, which lost 5 bases and 0 bases, there was a span of 9 bases. The CDR3 consists of 15 residues. The sequenced CDR3 bases are TGTGCCAGCAGATCGACAGATTCCTATAATTCGCCC. This sequence encodes CASRSTDSYNSP. The full CDR3 reads CASRSTDSYNSPLYF.

This clone occurred a few times. The gene names given are mouse names. The read stops 4 residues short of the end of the CDR3; the missing end is completed from the germline J gene. Other nucleotide sequences from this sample produce the same CDR3. The chain recombines TRBV19 with TRBJ1-2; a possible D gene is TRBD1 (6 bases). V was pared by 5 bases and J by 1 base, with 12 bases between. This CDR3 is 14 amino acids long. CDR1 and CDR2 from the germline V gene are FNHDT and SITEND (reference sequence). CDR3 DNA, as far as it was read: TGTGCCAGCAGCCCCCGGGACAAAAACTCC. It yields the protein CASSPRDKNS. The CDR3 in full is CASSPRDKNSDYTF.

The sample holds a few counts of this clone. The gene symbols are mouse symbols. The read comes to an end 4 residues before the CDR3 does, leaving the germline J gene to fill in the end. The chain combines TRBV13-3 with TRBJ2-4, with D perhaps TRBD1 (6 bases). Per germline, CDR1 NNHDY and CDR2 SYVADS. This CDR3 comprises 12 residues. The sequenced CDR3 bases are TGTGCCAGCCTGGGACATATAAAC. It codes for CASLGHIN. From start to end, the CDR3 is CASLGHINTLYF.

Comments on this clone: Mouse gene names apply. Read data end 4 residues before the CDR3 end; the end is taken from the germline J gene. The rearrangement joins TRBV19 to TRBJ2-2, with 11 bases that match TRBD2. This CDR3 spans 17 amino acids. CDR1 and CDR2 (germline): FNHDT, SITEND (reference sequence). V trimming: 5 bases; J trimming: 1 base; junction bases outside the gene matches: 7. The CDR3 loop is CASRSLTGGGNTGQLYF. The CDR3 bases that were read are TGTGCCAGCAGATCCCTGACTGGGGGGGGAAACACCGGG.

The table lists this clone with a few counts. Genes and germline come from the mouse. With the read ending 4 residues before the CDR3 end, the germline J gene is used to fill in that end. The genes are TRBV13-3 and TRBJ1-1; no reliable D call. Trimming took off 5 bases at V and 1 base at J, with 6 bases between the two ends. Germline V gene data show CDR1 as NNHDY and CDR2 as SYVADS. The CDR3 extends over 12 amino acids. The covered CDR3 bases are TGTGCCAGCAGAGTCAGAAACACA. Its translation: CASRVRNT. The entire CDR3 is CASRVRNTEVFF.